Shown below are 22 T cell receptor beta chains from a single sample sequenced in a study of T cell responses to AZD1222 COVID-19 vaccine listed by TCRdb under 2021. The intended sense of this specimen's time point label: baseline before first vaccination. Library preparation was by the immunoSEQ multiplex PCR assay. Entries here come from immuneACCESS through TCRdb and include only in-frame sequences with V and J called. Some clones fail to appear in such tables; in the studies checked, an unresolved V gene covers under half of the shortfall, and the cause of the remainder is unknown. The sample profile shows some 120,000 clones; 85% to 90% of them were found once. The ten largest account for roughly a quarter of the sample. The material sequenced was peripheral blood, taken on day 0 of AZD1222 vaccination. All receptors come from an adult in good health.

V gene TRBV19 combines with J gene TRBJ1-1; D is undetermined. Germline V gives CDR1 LNHDA, CDR2 SQIVND (reference sequence). The CDR3 covers 14 residues. V was trimmed by 5 bases and J by 6 bases, leaving 16 bases between them. The CDR3 sequence: CASSPDGGIAEAFF. CDR3 coding DNA: TGTGCCAGTAGTCCCGATGGTGGGATCGCTGAAGCTTTCTTT.

The chain has TRBV7-8 and TRBJ2-7; 10 nucleotides match TRBD2. Unmatched junction bases numbered 7, after V lost 5 bases and J lost 3 bases. Per germline, CDR1 SGHVS and CDR2 FQNEAQ. This CDR3 contains 15 residues. The CDR3 loop reads CASSPALAGVYEQYF. In DNA form, the CDR3 reads TGTGCCAGCAGCCCAGCTCTAGCGGGAGTCTACGAGCAGTACTTC.

CDR3 protein: CASSKQHRGYYGYTF. CDR3 DNA sequence: TGTGCCAGCAGCAAACAACACAGGGGGTACTATGGCTACACCTTC. This chain connects TRBV21-1 to TRBJ1-2; TRBD1 is the table's D call and was not checked against the DNA. TRBV21-1 is annotated as a pseudogene. The CDR3 length is 15 residues.

A single count supports this clone. The chain has TRBV14 and TRBJ2-7; no clear D. This CDR3 contains 16 residues. Germline assignment: CDR1 SGHDN and CDR2 FVKESK. Between the trimmed V and J ends, which lost 4 bases and 0 bases, there was a span of 16 bases. The CDR3 DNA reads as TGTGCCAGCAGCCCCAGAGGCTTTGAGACCTCCTACGAGCAGTACTTC. Its protein is CASSPRGFETSYEQYF.

The gene calls are TRBV15 and TRBJ2-7; TRBD2 agrees at 8 bases. With 3 bases clipped from V and 0 bases from J, the junction kept 16 bases outside the gene matches. Germline V gene lookup returns CDR1 LNHNV and CDR2 YYDKDF (reference sequence). This CDR3 comprises 19 residues. CDR3 DNA: TGTGCCACCAGCAGGTATGGGACTACTAGCGGATCTACCTCCTACGAGCAGTACTTC. Its protein product is CATSRYGTTSGSTSYEQYF.

The chain combines TRBV6-4 with TRBJ2-2; a weak D match, TRBD1 (5 bases). The germline V gene has CDR1 MRHNA and CDR2 SNTAGT. The ends were cut back, 5 bases at V and 2 bases at J, with 9 bases in the middle. The CDR3 has 14 amino acids. In DNA form, the CDR3 reads TGTGCCAGCAGTTCTGACAGTAACACCGGGGAGCTGTTTTTT. Its protein is CASSSDSNTGELFF.

The chain couples TRBV28 to TRBJ1-2, with D hard to call. Trimming shortened V by 3 bases and J by 5 bases, and 7 bases separated the two germline ends. From germline, CDR1 is MDHEN and CDR2 SYDVKM. The CDR3 is made up of 12 amino acids. The CDR3 here is CASSLSVYGYTF. CDR3 DNA sequence: TGTGCCAGCAGTTTGTCGGTGTATGGCTACACCTTC.

The CDR3 sequence is CASSFGTTQNIQYF. The CDR3 region has the DNA TGTGCCAGCAGCTTCGGGACTACCCAAAACATTCAGTACTTC. The genes are TRBV9 and TRBJ2-4, with 7 bases that match TRBD2. This CDR3 is 14 amino acids long. Germline loops: CDR1 SGDLS, CDR2 YYNGEE. After removal of 4 bases from V and 5 bases from J, the junction contained 6 bases not matched to a gene.

The genes are TRBV24-1 and TRBJ2-1; 7 bases map to TRBD1. This CDR3 spans 14 amino acids. Trimming cost V 4 bases and J 7 bases; bases outside gene matches: 6. The V gene's germline CDR1 is KGHDR and CDR2 SFDVKD. CDR3 protein: CATSDPTTGNEQFF. In DNA, the CDR3 is TGTGCCACCAGTGACCCCACGACAGGGAATGAGCAGTTCTTC.

Details on this clone: In the same sample, other DNA sequences code for this CDR3. The V call is TRBV3-1 (or the pseudogene TRBV3-2), the J call TRBJ2-7; D unclear. From germline, CDR1 is LGHDT and CDR2 YNNKEL (reference sequence). The CDR3 is made up of 11 amino acids. V was cut by 2 bases and J by 3 bases, with 2 bases left in between. CDR3 DNA: TGTGCCAGCAGCCAAAGCTACGAGCAGTACTTC. Amino acids: CASSQSYEQYF.

The genes are TRBV3-1 (or the pseudogene TRBV3-2) and TRBJ1-5, with D unresolved. The germline gives CDR1 LGHDT, CDR2 YNNKEL (reference sequence). The germline V and J ends were trimmed by 0 bases and 6 bases, with 18 bases remaining between them. The CDR3 loop spans 17 amino acids. The CDR3 coding sequence is TGTGCCAGCAGCCAAGATTCCCCGGGGTCCTGGGGTCAGCCCCAGCATTTT. Translating gives CASSQDSPGSWGQPQHF.

This clone occurred once. The chain employs TRBV27 and TRBJ2-6, with 11 bases aligning to TRBD2. The germline gives CDR1 MNHEY, CDR2 SMNVEV (reference sequence). The ends lost 7 bases at V and 1 base at J; junction bases unmatched: 15. The CDR3 length is 20 residues. As DNA, the CDR3 is TGTGCCAGCATTCTCCGTCCCACGGGACTAGCGGAATCTGGGGCCAACGTCCTGACTTTC. This codes for CASILRPTGLAESGANVLTF.

The J gene is TRBJ2-3, the V gene TRBV27, with D tentatively TRBD2 (6 bases). V was clipped by 7 bases and J by 11 bases, with 16 bases between them. The CDR3 contains 12 residues. CDR1 is MNHEY and CDR2 is SMNVEV in the germline V gene (reference sequence). The CDR3 loop is CASKPGGTRQYF. DNA for the CDR3: TGTGCCAGCAAACCTGGCGGGACGAGGCAGTATTTT.

In DNA, the CDR3 is TGTGCCAGCATCAACGCCCCCTACCAGCCCCAGCATTTT. Its translation: CASINAPYQPQHF. V usage is TRBV28 and J usage is TRBJ1-5; D gene unclear. The V gene's germline CDR1 is MDHEN and CDR2 SYDVKM. Between the trimmed V and J ends, which lost 7 bases and 7 bases, there was a span of 14 bases. This CDR3 is built from 13 residues.

The chain employs TRBV7-2 and TRBJ2-7; 7 nucleotides align to TRBD2. CDR1 SGHTA and CDR2 FQGNSA come from the germline V gene. This CDR3 spans 13 amino acids. The ends lost 3 bases at V and 6 bases at J; junction bases unmatched: 5. The CDR3 here is CASSFGLEGEQYF. DNA of the CDR3: TGTGCCAGCAGCTTTGGACTAGAGGGCGAGCAGTACTTC.

V gene TRBV10-3 combines with J gene TRBJ2-3, with 8 bases aligning to TRBD1. CDR3 length: 15 residues. V was clipped by 6 bases and J by 8 bases; unmatched bases: 13. Germline V gene sequence: CDR1 ENHRY, CDR2 SYGVKD. In nucleotides, the CDR3 is TGTGCCATCAGGGAATCGACAGGGGATGGGGGTACGCAGTATTTT. It codes for CAIRESTGDGGTQYF.

The rearrangement joins TRBV19 to TRBJ2-6, with TRBD2 as a possible D gene (5 bases). Germline V gene data show CDR1 as LNHDA and CDR2 as SQIVND (reference sequence). The V and J ends lost 4 bases and 0 bases respectively, with 13 bases between them. There are 17 residues in the CDR3. The CDR3 loop is CASSSLRGSSGANVLTF. CDR3 DNA: TGTGCCAGTAGTAGCCTCCGAGGGAGCTCTGGGGCCAACGTCCTGACTTTC.

The chain uses TRBV3-1 (or the pseudogene TRBV3-2) and TRBJ1-1; TRBD1 might be the D (6 bases). Germline V gives CDR1 LGHDT, CDR2 YNNKEL (reference sequence). The CDR3 covers 13 residues. V lost 5 bases and J 6 bases, leaving 13 bases between the germline ends. The CDR3 sequence: CASSTGLGAEAFF. As DNA, the CDR3 is TGTGCCAGCAGCACAGGGCTCGGGGCTGAAGCTTTCTTT.

This clone was seen only once. The chain employs TRBV5-6 and TRBJ1-6, with D perhaps matching TRBD1 (5 bases). With 0 bases removed from V and 6 bases from J, the gap between germline ends came to 16 bases. The length of the CDR3 is 17 residues. Per the germline V gene, CDR1 is SGHDT and CDR2 is YYEEEE. The CDR3 nucleotides are TGTGCCAGCAGCTTGGCTGTAAGCGGGACGGTTAATTCACCCCTCCACTTT. This gives the protein CASSLAVSGTVNSPLHF.

The chain is built from TRBV12-3 or TRBV12-4 and TRBJ2-1; the match to TRBD2 covers 8 bases. V was pared by 3 bases and J by 6 bases, with 1 base of the junction left unmatched. The CDR3 totals 13 residues. The CDR3 loop reads CASSFAGGNEQFF. The CDR3, as DNA: TGTGCCAGCAGTTTCGCGGGGGGCAATGAGCAGTTCTTC.

The chain carries TRBV4-2 and TRBJ1-1, with 8 positions matching TRBD1. Losses at the gene ends were 1 base for V and 6 bases for J; bases not matched to a gene: 7. The CDR3 spans 15 residues. Germline lookup yields CDR1 LGHNA and CDR2 YNFKEQ. The CDR3 DNA reads TGTGCCAGCAGCCAAGCGGGCAGGGGGCTCGCTGAAGCTTTCTTT. Translated: CASSQAGRGLAEAFF.

The V call is TRBV11-2, the J call TRBJ2-2, with TRBD1 identical over 9 bases. Germline lookup yields CDR1 SGHAT and CDR2 FQNNGV. The V gene end was trimmed by 7 bases and the J gene end by 5 bases; junction bases not matched to a gene: 5. The CDR3 runs to 14 residues. The CDR3 DNA follows: TGTGCCAGCACCAGGACAGGGGAAACCGGGGAGCTGTTTTTT. Its translation: CASTRTGETGELFF.